There are many counts of the clone carrying this TCR beta chain. Its target is not known. Authors of the study amplified TCR beta CDR3 regions from RNA transcripts. Using the HTBI primer set, a first-round RT-PCR was run on the TCR CDR3. MiXCR, run by TCRdb on the multiplex PCR reads, gives a single entry per CDR3 protein. The data contain roughly 710,000 distinct CDR3 sequences, 30% to 40% of them singletons. The source of the sample is a study of T cells in Graves' hyperthyroidism and ophthalmopathy. Germline values: CDR1 WNHNN, CDR2 SYGVQD (reference sequence). The CDR3 is 14 amino acids. V was trimmed by 4 bases and J by 5 bases, leaving 14 bases between them. Study-level findings and limits: A 13 V-J signature model discriminated ophthalmopathy versus stable hyperthyroidism.

This TCR was sampled from a woman aged 40 to 55 with Graves' hyperthyroidism. The chain has TRBV10-1 and TRBJ1-1; D remains ambiguous. The material sequenced was blood. CDR3 coding DNA: TGCGCCAGCAGTGGGGCCGGGAGGGAGACTGAAGCTTTCTTT. Its translation: CASSGAGRETEAFF.